Shown below are 27 T cell receptor beta chains from a single sample sequenced in a study of T-cell memory formation after mild COVID-19. TCRdb used MiXCR to reprocess the 5' RACE reads, holding one entry per CDR3 protein. The sample shows 90,000 to 120,000 distinct CDR3 sequences, roughly 14% of them seen only once. Sequencing was carried out using PBMCs or a T cell subset sorted from them (not recorded which). These receptors were collected from a man between 18 and 29 years old who had mild COVID-19 (a few samples of this study predate the infection). Cell type and time point are not known.

This clonotype has just a few counts. J is TRBJ2-7 and V is TRBV9; a weak D match, TRBD2 (5 bases). CDR1 and CDR2 (germline): SGDLS, YYNGEE. CDR3 length: 14 amino acids. Trimming removed 0 bases at V and 7 bases at J, with 14 bases between. In nucleotides, the CDR3 is TGTGCCAGCAGCGTAGACGTCCAGCCGGGGGAGCAGTACTTC. Amino acids: CASSVDVQPGEQYF.

This clonotype has only a few counts. The chain uses TRBV20-1 and TRBJ1-2; D not resolved. Germline lookup yields CDR1 DFQATT and CDR2 SNEGSKA (reference sequence). With 1 base removed from V and 4 bases from J, the gap between germline ends came to 10 bases. The CDR3 loop spans 13 amino acids. CDR3 nucleotides: TGCAGTGCTAGAGTCTCTCCACTCTATGGCTACACCTTC. Encoded protein: CSARVSPLYGYTF.

This clonotype was seen a handful of times. The J gene is TRBJ2-7, the V gene TRBV6-1; D ambiguous. CDR1 is MNHNS, CDR2 SASEGT, per germline. The CDR3 runs to 12 residues. V dropped 4 bases and J dropped 2 bases, with 6 bases sitting between them. The CDR3 nucleotides are TGTGCCAGCAGTGGTGGCCCCTACGAGCAGTACGTC. This codes for CASSGGPYEQYV.

This clonotype came up many times. V and J are TRBV6-5 and TRBJ1-6, with TRBD1 identical over 8 bases. With 2 bases clipped from V and 10 bases from J, the junction kept 4 bases outside the gene matches. The CDR3 extends over 14 amino acids. The V gene's germline CDR1 is MNHEY and CDR2 SVGAGI. CDR3 in amino acids: CASSYAQGVSPLHF. The DNA for the CDR3 is TGTGCCAGCAGTTACGCACAGGGGGTCTCACCCCTCCACTTT.

J is TRBJ2-5 and V is TRBV7-2, with D hard to call. CDR3 length equals 15 residues. CDR1 and CDR2 (germline): SGHTA, FQGNSA. The V end lost 7 bases, the J end lost 0 bases, and 15 bases lay between the germline ends. The CDR3, as DNA: TGTGCCAGCACAAGGCACTACCGGTACCAAGAGACCCAGTACTTC. Translation gives CASTRHYRYQETQYF.

This clonotype appeared many times. The chain recombines TRBV9 with TRBJ2-6; 8 bases align to TRBD1. The CDR3 sequence is 15 residues long. V lost 3 bases to trimming and J lost 2 bases; unmatched junction nucleotides: 1. Germline assignment: CDR1 SGDLS and CDR2 YYNGEE. The CDR3 DNA sequence: TGTGCCAGCAGCGCGGACAGGGCTGGGGCCAACGTCCTGACTTTC. This gives the protein CASSADRAGANVLTF.

This clonotype turned up a few times. The J gene is TRBJ2-1, the V gene TRBV7-3, with a tentative D call TRBD2 (6 bases). Trimming shortened V by 5 bases and J by 1 base, and 15 bases separated the two germline ends. The germline CDR1 and CDR2 sequences are SGHTA and FQGTGA. This CDR3 is built from 16 residues. CDR3 DNA: TGTGCCAGCAGCCCTGGGATAGCGGATTCCTACAATGAGCAGTTCTTC. It yields the protein CASSPGIADSYNEQFF.

The chain recombines TRBV7-9 with TRBJ2-1; D call uncertain. The CDR3 covers 15 residues. V dropped 5 bases and J dropped 8 bases, with 19 bases sitting between them. Germline V lookup: CDR1 SEHNR, CDR2 FQNEAQ (reference sequence). The CDR3 nucleotides are TGTGCCAGCAGCCACCCCTTTTCGACCCTTGATGAGCAGTTCTTC. Amino acid sequence: CASSHPFSTLDEQFF.

V is TRBV7-9 and J is TRBJ2-1; 7 bases fit TRBD1. J gave up 2 bases and V 5 bases, and 6 bases lay outside the gene matches. The CDR3 spans 15 residues. The V gene's germline CDR1 is SEHNR and CDR2 FQNEAQ (reference sequence). CDR3 sequence (DNA): TGTGCCAGCAGCACACGACAGGGCACCTACAATGAGCAGTTCTTC. This sequence encodes CASSTRQGTYNEQFF.

This clonotype was picked up a small number of times. This rearrangement joins TRBV4-1 to TRBJ1-1; D is unclear. This CDR3 is 16 amino acids long. Germline lookup yields CDR1 MGHRA and CDR2 YSYEKL. V gave up 4 bases and J gave up 1 base, with 16 bases separating them. CDR3 coding DNA: TGCGCCAGCAGCCGCATTCCGCCGACGACGAACACTGAAGCTTTCTTT. It is translated as CASSRIPPTTNTEAFF.

The rearrangement uses TRBV20-1 and TRBJ1-2; D gene unclear. V was pared by 0 bases and J by 4 bases, with 12 bases between. Germline lookup yields CDR1 DFQATT and CDR2 SNEGSKA (reference sequence). The CDR3 contains 14 residues. The CDR3 DNA follows: TGCAGTGCTAGAGATTTCACGGAGGTCTATGGCTACACCTTC. This translates into CSARDFTEVYGYTF.

The J gene is TRBJ1-1, the V gene TRBV5-1, with D maybe TRBD1 (5 bases). The CDR3 runs to 15 residues. CDR1 and CDR2 from the germline V gene are SGHRS and YFSETQ. The V end was cut by 0 bases, the J end by 6 bases, with 15 bases between. CDR3 amino acids: CASSLEGPWGAEAFF. DNA of the CDR3: TGCGCCAGCAGCTTGGAGGGACCCTGGGGCGCTGAAGCTTTCTTT. Based on the CDR3 plus reference TRBV5-1 and TRBJ1-1, the full variable domain is KAGVTQTPRYLIKTRGQQVTLSCSPISGHRSVSWYQQTPGQGLQFLFEYFSETQRNKGNFPGRFSGRQFSNSRSEMNVSTLELGDSALYLCASSLEGPWGAEAFFGQGTRLTVV.

This clonotype was observed at least ten times. The chain links TRBV4-1 to TRBJ1-2, with 12 bases aligning to TRBD1. V dropped 0 bases and J dropped 6; count of bases not matched to a gene: 8. CDR3 length equals 17 residues. Germline V lookup: CDR1 MGHRA, CDR2 YSYEKL. CDR3 residues: CASSQEFRDRGRDGYTF. CDR3 sequence (DNA): TGCGCCAGCAGCCAAGAATTCCGGGACAGGGGGCGAGATGGCTACACCTTC.

This clonotype was counted between two and nine times. The rearrangement joins TRBV11-2 to TRBJ1-1; no clear D gene. The CDR3 contains 13 residues. From germline, CDR1 is SGHAT and CDR2 FQNNGV. The V gene lost 0 bases and the J gene lost 1 base, with 3 bases spanning the gap. The CDR3 nucleotides read TGTGCCAGCAGCTTAGAGCGGAACACTGAAGCTTTCTTT. Translating gives CASSLERNTEAFF.

The V and J genes are TRBV5-1 and TRBJ1-6; D is uncertain. The length of the CDR3 is 15 residues. CDR1 SGHRS and CDR2 YFSETQ come from the germline V gene. V gave up 0 bases and J gave up 7 bases, with 11 bases separating them. This chain's CDR3 is CASSLAGLGNSPLHF. CDR3 in DNA: TGCGCCAGCAGCTTGGCCGGGTTGGGAAATTCACCCCTCCACTTT. The variable domain in full, with the rest retrieved from reference TRBV5-1 and TRBJ1-6, is KAGVTQTPRYLIKTRGQQVTLSCSPISGHRSVSWYQQTPGQGLQFLFEYFSETQRNKGNFPGRFSGRQFSNSRSEMNVSTLELGDSALYLCASSLAGLGNSPLHFGNGTRLTVT.

This clonotype occurred many times. The CDR3 loop is CASPKGAYEQYV. CDR3 nucleotides: TGTGCCAGCCCTAAGGGGGCCTACGAGCAGTACGTC. The V call is TRBV7-8, the J call TRBJ2-7; a possible D gene is TRBD1 (6 bases). Germline CDR1 and CDR2: SGHVS and FQNEAQ. The CDR3 length is 12 residues. V dropped 8 bases and J dropped 2 bases, with 10 bases sitting between them.

This chain connects TRBV4-1 to TRBJ1-1; 7 nucleotides align to TRBD1. V lost 4 bases, J lost 3 bases, and 2 bases stayed unmatched. CDR1 is MGHRA and CDR2 is YSYEKL in the germline V gene. This CDR3 comprises 13 residues. The CDR3 sequence: CASSLGTDTEAFF. Here the CDR3 DNA reads TGCGCCAGCAGCCTAGGGACAGACACTGAAGCTTTCTTT.

The chain has TRBV29-1 and TRBJ2-6; D perhaps matches TRBD1 (5 bases). CDR3 length: 18 residues. Germline values: CDR1 SQVTM, CDR2 ANQGSEA. V gave up 1 base and J gave up 8 bases, with 24 bases separating them. As DNA, the CDR3 is TGCAGCGTTGAAGTGGTGCTCACAGGTCCCTCTGAGACCAACGTCCTGACTTTC. Protein: CSVEVVLTGPSETNVLTF. The whole variable domain, filled in from reference TRBV29-1 and TRBJ2-6, reads SAVISQKPSRDICQRGTSLTIQCQVDSQVTMMFWYRQQPGQSLTLIATANQGSEATYESGFVIDKFPISRPNLTFSTLTVSNMSPEDSSIYLCSVEVVLTGPSETNVLTFGAGSRLTVL.

In its sample, this clonotype was seen a few times. The V gene is TRBV7-8, the J gene TRBJ1-1, with TRBD1 as a possible D gene (5 bases). Germline assignment: CDR1 SGHVS and CDR2 FQNEAQ. The length of the CDR3 is 13 residues. V dropped 2 bases and J dropped 8 bases, with 12 bases sitting between them. The CDR3 protein is CASSLRLGVEAFF. The DNA for the CDR3 is TGTGCCAGCAGCTTACGGTTGGGGGTGGAAGCTTTCTTT.

This clonotype was found a few times. This chain connects TRBV6-2 or TRBV6-3 to TRBJ1-5, with D maybe TRBD1 (5 bases). Germline CDR1 reads MNHEY; CDR2 reads SVGEGT. CDR3 size: 14 residues. The ends were cut back, 3 bases at V and 6 bases at J, with 12 bases in the middle. CDR3 coding DNA: TGTGCCAGCAGTTATGAACAGGTGCCTCAGCCCCAGCATTTT. This sequence encodes CASSYEQVPQPQHF.

The chain uses TRBV6-2 or TRBV6-3 and TRBJ2-2; D uncertain. This CDR3 is built from 14 residues. CDR1 MNHEY and CDR2 SVGEGT come from the germline V gene. V was clipped by 2 bases and J by 2 bases, with 6 bases between them. The chain's CDR3 is CASSYGVNTGELFF. DNA of the CDR3: TGTGCCAGCAGTTACGGGGTTAACACCGGGGAGCTGTTTTTT.

V usage is TRBV15 and J usage is TRBJ1-5; D remains unclear. The germline gives CDR1 LNHNV, CDR2 YYDKDF (reference sequence). The CDR3 consists of 12 residues. V was clipped by 6 bases and J by 1 base, with 4 bases between them. CDR3 nucleotide sequence: TGTGCCACCAGGGGAAGCAATCAGCCCCAGCATTTT. Protein product: CATRGSNQPQHF.

The genes are TRBV20-1 and TRBJ2-1; possible D gene TRBD2, 6 bases. From germline, CDR1 is DFQATT and CDR2 SNEGSKA (reference sequence). This CDR3 spans 14 amino acids. The V gene lost 5 bases and the J gene lost 5 bases, with 16 bases spanning the gap. The CDR3 loop is CSAHGWRGNNEQFF. Written as DNA, the CDR3 is TGCAGTGCTCACGGCTGGCGGGGAAACAATGAGCAGTTCTTC.

This clonotype has more than one count but fewer than ten. This rearrangement joins TRBV7-9 to TRBJ1-6; maybe TRBD1 (5 bases). Looked up from germline, CDR1 is SEHNR and CDR2 is FQNEAQ (reference sequence). CDR3 length equals 15 residues. The V end was cut by 5 bases, the J end by 9 bases, with 17 bases between. CDR3 in amino acids: CASSPGQGSGSPLHF. The DNA for the CDR3 is TGTGCCAGCAGCCCGGGTCAGGGCTCGGGTTCACCCCTCCACTTT.

This chain links TRBV5-6 with TRBJ2-5; the D gene is possibly TRBD2 (6 bases). Trimming removed 0 bases at V and 2 bases at J, with 11 bases between. The CDR3 extends over 15 amino acids. CDR1 and CDR2 from the germline V gene are SGHDT and YYEEEE. CDR3 DNA: TGTGCCAGCAGCTTGGGCGGACGGGGGCAAGAGACCCAGTACTTC. Translated, it gives CASSLGGRGQETQYF.

This clonotype was counted many times. The chain couples TRBV25-1 to TRBJ1-1; D gene ambiguous. The germline V gene has CDR1 MGHDK and CDR2 SYGVNS. V was shortened by 3 bases and J by 1 base, with 15 bases between the two germline ends. This CDR3 is built from 16 residues. This CDR3 reads CASSDGLIRWNTEAFF. CDR3 bases: TGTGCCAGCAGTGACGGTTTAATTAGGTGGAACACTGAAGCTTTCTTT. Using reference TRBV25-1 and TRBJ1-1 for the parts outside the CDR3, the full variable domain is EADIYQTPRYLVIGTGKKITLECSQTMGHDKMYWYQQDPGMELHLIHYSYGVNSTEKGDLSSESTVSRIRTEHFPLTLESARPSHTSQYLCASSDGLIRWNTEAFFGQGTRLTVV.

This clonotype appeared many times. A junction boundary mismatches the germline segment, possibly from a read error. The chain recombines TRBV7-7 with TRBJ2-1; D not resolved. Germline values: CDR1 SSHAT, CDR2 FNYEAQ (reference sequence). The CDR3 spans 15 residues. As DNA, the CDR3 is TGTGCTAGCAGCTTCCAGGCAGCCTCCTACAATGAGCAGTTCTTC. Translated, it gives CASSFQAASYNEQFF.